This T cell receptor beta chain was obtained from a study of T-cell reconstitution after alpha-beta-depleted transplantation in children. This CDR3 has 15 residues. CDR1 and CDR2 from the germline V gene are SGHRS and YFSETQ. V was clipped by 4 bases and J by 5 bases; unmatched bases: 6. Unique molecular identifiers were built into the TCRbeta library. TCRdb re-derived calls from the PCR reads in MiXCR, one entry per CDR3 protein. The data contain about 610,000 distinct CDR3 sequences, 10% to 13% of them singletons. This clonotype was recorded at least ten times. The sequence came from a human donor who donated a stem cell graft to a child with acute myeloid leukemia. Sequencing was performed on PBMCs from the stem cell graft donor, taken from the stem cell graft. The chain is built from TRBV5-1 and TRBJ2-2; 9 nucleotides align to TRBD2. The CDR3: CASSATSGDTGELFF. The DNA of the CDR3 is TGCGCCAGCAGCGCGACTAGCGGAGATACCGGGGAGCTGTTTTTT.